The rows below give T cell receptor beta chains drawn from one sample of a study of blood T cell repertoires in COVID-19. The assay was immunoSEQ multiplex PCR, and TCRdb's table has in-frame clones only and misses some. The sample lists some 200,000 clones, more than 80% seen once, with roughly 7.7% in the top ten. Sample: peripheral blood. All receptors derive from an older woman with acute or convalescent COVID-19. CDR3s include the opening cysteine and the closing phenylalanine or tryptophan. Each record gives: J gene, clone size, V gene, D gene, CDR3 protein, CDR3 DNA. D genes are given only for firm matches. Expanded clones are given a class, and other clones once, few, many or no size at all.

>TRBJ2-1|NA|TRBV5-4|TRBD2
CASSLEASGKDEQFF
TGTGCCAGCAGCTTGGAGGCTAGCGGGAAAGATGAGCAGTTCTTC
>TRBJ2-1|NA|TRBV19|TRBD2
CASSPLLLAGGRNEQFF
TGTGCCAGTAGTCCCCTTCTTCTAGCGGGAGGGAGAAATGAGCAGTTCTTC
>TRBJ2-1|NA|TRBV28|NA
CASREGAGLAAGFF
TGTGCCAGCCGTGAGGGGGCGGGACTCGCAGCGGGGTTCTTC
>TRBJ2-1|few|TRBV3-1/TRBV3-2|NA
CASSSQISGEEEQFF
TGTGCCAGCAGCTCACAAATAAGTGGCGAGGAGGAGCAGTTCTTC
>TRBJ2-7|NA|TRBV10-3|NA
CAISELGGSYEQYF
TGTGCCATCAGTGAGTTGGGGGGATCCTACGAGCAGTACTTC
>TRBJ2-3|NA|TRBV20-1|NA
CSASRTVTDTQYF
TGCAGTGCTAGTCGGACAGTCACAGATACGCAGTATTTT
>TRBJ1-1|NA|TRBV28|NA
CASSKRGGSMNTEAFF
TGTGCCAGCAGTAAGAGGGGAGGGTCCATGAACACTGAAGCTTTCTTT
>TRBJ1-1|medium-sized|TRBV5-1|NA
CASSPWQGTNTEAFF
TGCGCCAGCAGCCCTTGGCAGGGGACGAACACTGAAGCTTTCTTT
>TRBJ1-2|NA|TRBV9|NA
CASSVAGQGYGYTF
TGTGCCAGCAGCGTAGCCGGGCAGGGCTATGGCTACACCTTC
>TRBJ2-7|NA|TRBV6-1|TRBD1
CASSESYPRTGGRYEQYF
TGTGCCAGCAGTGAAAGCTACCCCAGGACAGGGGGGAGGTACGAGCAGTACTTC
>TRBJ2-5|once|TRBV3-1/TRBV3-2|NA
CASSLRGSETQYF
TGTGCCAGCAGCCTAAGGGGGTCAGAGACCCAGTACTTC
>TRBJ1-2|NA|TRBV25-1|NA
CASSEQGYGYTF
TGTGCCAGCAGTGAACAGGGTTATGGCTACACCTTC
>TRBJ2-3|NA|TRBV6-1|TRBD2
CASSEISGSADTQYF
TGTGCCAGCAGTGAGATTAGCGGGAGCGCAGATACGCAGTATTTT
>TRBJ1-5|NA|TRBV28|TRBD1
CASRSDRFLNQPQHF
TGTGCCAGCAGATCGGACAGGTTTCTGAATCAGCCCCAGCATTTT
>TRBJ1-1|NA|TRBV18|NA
CASSPNRLNTEAFF
TGTGCCAGCTCACCAAACAGATTGAACACTGAAGCTTTCTTT
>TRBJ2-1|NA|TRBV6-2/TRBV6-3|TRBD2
CASSYSPSGSYNEQFF
TGTGCCAGCAGTTACTCCCCTAGCGGGTCCTACAATGAGCAGTTCTTC
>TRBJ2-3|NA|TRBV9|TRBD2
CASSVDRGVTDTQYF
TGTGCCAGCAGCGTAGATCGGGGGGTCACAGATACGCAGTATTTT
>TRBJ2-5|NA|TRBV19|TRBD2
CASRGLPGETQYF
TGTGCCAGTAGGGGACTACCTGGAGAGACCCAGTACTTC
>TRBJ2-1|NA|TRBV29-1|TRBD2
CSFRTSGPLSYNEQFF
TGCAGCTTCAGGACTAGCGGGCCTCTCTCCTACAATGAGCAGTTCTTC
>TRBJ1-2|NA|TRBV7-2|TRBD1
CASSLVGTGVSGGYTF
TGTGCCAGCAGCTTAGTAGGGACAGGGGTTTCGGGCGGCTACACCTTC
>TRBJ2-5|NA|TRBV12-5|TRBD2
CASGLSGRLETQYF
TGTGCTAGTGGCCTTAGCGGGAGACTGGAGACCCAGTACTTC
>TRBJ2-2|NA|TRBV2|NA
CASTPNRRRTGELFF
TGTGCCAGCACTCCGAACCGGAGAAGGACCGGGGAGCTGTTTTTT
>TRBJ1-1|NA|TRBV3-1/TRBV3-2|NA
CASSWKTQAVEAFF
TGTGCCAGCAGCTGGAAAACGCAGGCCGTTGAAGCTTTCTTT
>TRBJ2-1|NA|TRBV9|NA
CASSVGVGQYNEQFF
TGTGCCAGCAGCGTAGGAGTGGGCCAATACAATGAGCAGTTCTTC
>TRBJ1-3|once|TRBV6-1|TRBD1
CASSLRQGSGNTIYF
TGTGCCAGCAGTTTGCGACAGGGCTCTGGAAACACCATATATTTT
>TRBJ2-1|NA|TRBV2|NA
CASSEEGEAYNEQFF
TGTGCCAGCAGTGAAGAAGGGGAAGCCTACAATGAGCAGTTCTTC
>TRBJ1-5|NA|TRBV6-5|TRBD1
CASSSGTALNQPQHF
TGTGCCAGCAGTTCCGGGACAGCCCTAAATCAGCCCCAGCATTTT
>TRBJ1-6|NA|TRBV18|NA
CASSPQGSGSPLHF
TGTGCCAGCTCACCACAGGGTTCGGGATCACCCCTCCACTTT
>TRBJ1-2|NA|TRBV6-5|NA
CASKLGVGGYTF
TGTGCCAGCAAACTTGGAGTCGGGGGCTACACCTTC
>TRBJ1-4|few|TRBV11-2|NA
CASSLSGNEKLFF
TGTGCCAGCAGCTTAAGCGGTAATGAAAAACTGTTTTTT
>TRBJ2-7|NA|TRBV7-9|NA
CASSLSSLEQYF
TGTGCCAGCAGCTTAAGCTCCTTGGAGCAGTACTTC
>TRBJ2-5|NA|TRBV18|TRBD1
CASSPRQGQETQYF
TGTGCCAGCTCACCTCGACAGGGGCAAGAGACCCAGTACTTC
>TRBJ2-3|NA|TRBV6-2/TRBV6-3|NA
CASSYSRFGSTDTQYF
TGTGCCAGCAGTTACTCGAGATTCGGGAGCACAGATACGCAGTATTTT
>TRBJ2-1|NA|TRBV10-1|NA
CASSESLTQEQFF
TGCGCCAGCAGTGAGTCGCTGACACAAGAGCAGTTCTTC
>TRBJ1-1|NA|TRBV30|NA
CAWRSSRDWVAEAFF
TGTGCCTGGAGGTCCAGCAGGGATTGGGTGGCTGAAGCTTTCTTT
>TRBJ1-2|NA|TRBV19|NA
CASSIGRTYGYTF
TGTGCCAGTAGTATAGGGCGGACTTATGGCTACACCTTC
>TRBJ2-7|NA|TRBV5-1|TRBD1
CASSPGQGGNEQYF
TGCGCCAGCAGCCCTGGACAGGGCGGGAACGAGCAGTACTTC
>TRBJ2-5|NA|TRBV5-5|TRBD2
CASSMTSGSVGETQYF
TGTGCCAGCAGCATGACTAGCGGGAGCGTAGGAGAGACCCAGTACTTC
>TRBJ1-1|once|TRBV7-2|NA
CASSLGHLLGGLTEAFF
TGTGCCAGCAGCTTAGGCCACCTATTAGGGGGTTTGACTGAAGCTTTCTTT
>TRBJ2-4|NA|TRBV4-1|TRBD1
CASSQVFTGQGFEIQYF
TGCGCCAGCAGCCAAGTCTTCACGGGACAGGGTTTTGAAATTCAGTACTTC
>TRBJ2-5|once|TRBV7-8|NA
CASSLARTVTAETQYF
TGTGCCAGCAGCTTAGCTCGGACAGTGACCGCGGAGACCCAGTACTTC
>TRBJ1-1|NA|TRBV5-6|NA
CASSLLWGGDTEAFF
TGTGCCAGCAGCTTGTTATGGGGAGGTGACACTGAAGCTTTCTTT
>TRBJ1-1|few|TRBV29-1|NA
CSVQILNTEAFF
TGCAGCGTCCAGATCCTGAACACTGAAGCTTTCTTT
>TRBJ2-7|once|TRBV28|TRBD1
CASSSQDRVEQYF
TGTGCCAGCAGTTCCCAGGACAGGGTCGAGCAGTACTTC
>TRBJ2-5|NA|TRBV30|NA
CAWSGVGPGETQYF
TGTGCCTGGAGTGGTGTAGGCCCAGGAGAGACCCAGTACTTC
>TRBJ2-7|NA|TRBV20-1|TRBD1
CSAGDSYEQYF
TGCAGTGCAGGGGACAGCTACGAGCAGTACTTC
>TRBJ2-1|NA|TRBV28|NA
CASSLGNEQFF
TGTGCCAGCAGCCTCGGCAATGAGCAGTTCTTC
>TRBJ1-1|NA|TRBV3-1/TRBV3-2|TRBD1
CASRLEGARNTEAFF
TGTGCCAGCAGACTAGAGGGGGCGAGAAACACTGAAGCTTTCTTT
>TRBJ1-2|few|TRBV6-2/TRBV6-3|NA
CASSYSRGSTRGYTF
TGTGCCAGCAGTTACTCTCGGGGGAGTACAAGAGGCTACACCTTC
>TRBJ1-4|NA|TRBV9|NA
CASSFRGGDEKLFF
TGTGCCAGCAGCTTCCGGGGGGGTGATGAAAAACTGTTTTTT
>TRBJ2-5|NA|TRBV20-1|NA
CSASGVETQYF
TGCAGTGCTAGCGGTGTAGAGACCCAGTACTTC